This T cell receptor beta chain was sequenced in a study of T cells in localized non-small cell lung cancer. V gave up 7 bases and J gave up 5 bases; unmatched junction bases: 11. Germline loops: CDR1 MGHDK, CDR2 SYGVNS. CDR3 size: 15 residues. Clones were read by immunoSEQ multiplex PCR, and TCRdb kept only the in-frame ones, dropping some. Of more than 15,000 clones listed, 75% to 90% are singletons. Study-wide results and limits: Detection in adjacent lung was observed for a median approximately 53 of the top 100 tumor clones. Among the tissues sampled, uninvolved adjacent lung had the highest T cell clonality, above tumor. Only one tumor region was sequenced, so heterogeneity remains possible.

A word on this clone: Its antigen is unidentified.

This clonotype was obtained from a man aged 40 to 70 with stage I lung adenocarcinoma. This sample comprised peripheral blood, obtained before any cancer treatment. The chain has TRBV25-1 and TRBJ1-1, with 9 bases identical to TRBD1. The CDR3 spells CASTPGRTGVTEAFF. In DNA form, the CDR3 reads TGTGCCAGCACCCCTGGTAGGACAGGGGTGACTGAAGCTTTCTTT.